This passage covers 10 T cell receptor beta chains from one sample sequenced in a study of OX40 agonist ivuxolimab in advanced cancers. Some clones are missing from TCRdb's copy, which holds only in-frame ones; the method was immunoSEQ multiplex PCR. Of 55,000 to 85,000 clones listed, roughly 85% are singletons. Sequenced material: CD4+ or CD8+ T cells sorted from blood, taken in a trial of the OX40 agonist ivuxolimab. These receptors came from an adult with an advanced solid tumor such as melanoma, head and neck, liver or kidney cancer.

The chain couples TRBV19 to TRBJ2-7; TRBD1 aligns across 7 bases. The length of the CDR3 is 14 residues. Germline V gene data show CDR1 as LNHDA and CDR2 as SQIVND (reference sequence). V shed 3 bases, J shed 2 bases, and the junction held 4 bases outside the gene matches. CDR3 nucleotide sequence: TGTGCCAGTAGTATGAGGCAGGGGGCCTACGAGCAGTACTTC. Protein sequence: CASSMRQGAYEQYF. The whole variable domain, remainder taken from reference TRBV19 and TRBJ2-7, is DGGITQSPKYLFRKEGQNVTLSCEQNLNHDAMYWYRQDPGQGLRLIYYSQIVNDFQKGDIAEGYSVSREKKESFPLTVTSAQKNPTAFYLCASSMRQGAYEQYFGPGTRLTVT.

There are a few counts of this clone. V is TRBV29-1 and J is TRBJ1-1, with D hard to call. Germline V gene sequence: CDR1 SQVTM, CDR2 ANQGSEA. This CDR3 spans 11 amino acids. Trimming stripped 8 bases from V and 3 bases from J, with 10 bases between. The CDR3 is CSQRGDTEAFF. In nucleotides, the CDR3 is TGCAGCCAACGAGGCGACACTGAAGCTTTCTTT.

This chain uses TRBV6-5 with TRBJ1-6; D perhaps matches TRBD1 (5 bases). This CDR3 has 16 amino acids. The V and J ends lost 4 bases and 5 bases respectively, with 15 bases between them. CDR1 and CDR2 from the germline V gene are MNHEY and SVGAGI. CDR3: CASSSLAGGNNSPLHF. CDR3 sequence (DNA): TGTGCCAGCAGTTCCCTCGCCGGGGGAAATAATTCACCCCTCCACTTT.

This clone has a single count. The chain recombines TRBV9 with TRBJ1-1; D gene ambiguous. The CDR3 consists of 15 residues. Germline V gene sequence: CDR1 SGDLS, CDR2 YYNGEE. The V gene lost 0 bases and the J gene lost 5 bases, with 14 bases spanning the gap. CDR3 bases: TGTGCCAGCAGCGTAGGCGCTCAGGAGGGTACTGAAGCTTTCTTT. Protein product: CASSVGAQEGTEAFF.

J is TRBJ1-3 and V is TRBV5-1; perhaps TRBD1 as D (6 bases). The CDR3 spans 15 residues. Trimming took off 4 bases at V and 0 bases at J, with 11 bases between the two ends. Germline CDR1 is SGHRS and CDR2 is YFSETQ. The CDR3 DNA follows: TGCGCCAGCAGCCCGGACAGTCGCTCTGGAAACACCATATATTTT. As protein: CASSPDSRSGNTIYF.

The gene calls are TRBV10-3 and TRBJ2-5; possible D gene TRBD2, 7 bases. Germline CDR1 reads ENHRY; CDR2 reads SYGVKD. The V end lost 0 bases, the J end lost 5 bases, and 13 bases lay between the germline ends. This CDR3 is built from 15 residues. The CDR3 loop reads CAISESGRGGETQYF. The DNA for the CDR3 is TGTGCCATCAGTGAGTCAGGCAGGGGAGGGGAGACCCAGTACTTC.

The gene calls are TRBV28 and TRBJ1-4; possible D gene TRBD1, 5 bases. Between the trimmed V and J ends, which lost 2 bases and 5 bases, there was a span of 9 bases. The germline gives CDR1 MDHEN, CDR2 SYDVKM. The CDR3 runs 14 residues. The CDR3 is CASSLGGLNEKLFF. The CDR3 coding sequence is TGTGCCAGCAGTTTAGGGGGATTGAATGAAAAACTGTTTTTT.

The genes are TRBV19 and TRBJ2-1; 9 nucleotides match TRBD1. Germline values: CDR1 LNHDA, CDR2 SQIVND (reference sequence). CDR3 length: 16 residues. CDR3 region: CPLGLGQGFPYNEQFF. The CDR3 region has the DNA TGTCCCTTGGGATTGGGACAGGGTTTTCCCTACAATGAGCAGTTCTTC.

This clone was picked up one time. The chain has TRBV5-6 and TRBJ2-5; D might be TRBD1 (6 bases). V lost 1 base and J 0 bases, leaving 7 bases between the germline ends. The CDR3 is 14 amino acids. Looked up from germline, CDR1 is SGHDT and CDR2 is YYEEEE. The CDR3 protein is CASSLTGNQETQYF. The CDR3 DNA sequence: TGTGCCAGCAGCTTGACAGGGAACCAAGAGACCCAGTACTTC.

To note about this clone: This sample includes further DNA sequences coding for the same CDR3. This rearrangement joins TRBV7-6 to TRBJ2-7, with D tentatively TRBD1 (6 bases). V was cut by 3 bases and J by 1 base, with 10 bases left in between. The CDR3 totals 14 residues. Per the germline V gene, CDR1 is SGHVS and CDR2 is FNYEAQ. CDR3 nucleotides: TGTGCCAGCAGCTTGCAGGGGACGTCCTACGAGCAGTACTTC. As protein: CASSLQGTSYEQYF.